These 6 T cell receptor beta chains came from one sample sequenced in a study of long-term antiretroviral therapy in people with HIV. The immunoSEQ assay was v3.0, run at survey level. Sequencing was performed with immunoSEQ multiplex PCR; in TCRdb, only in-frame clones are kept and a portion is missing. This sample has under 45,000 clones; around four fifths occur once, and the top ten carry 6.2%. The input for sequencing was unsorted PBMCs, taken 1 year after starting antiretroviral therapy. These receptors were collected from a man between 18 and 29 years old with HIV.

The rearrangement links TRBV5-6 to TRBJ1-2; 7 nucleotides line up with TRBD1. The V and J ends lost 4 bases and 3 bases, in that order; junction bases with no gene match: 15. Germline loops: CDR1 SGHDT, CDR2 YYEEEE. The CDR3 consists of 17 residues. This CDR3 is CASSPTGKKGAHYGYTF. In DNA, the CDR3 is TGTGCCAGCAGCCCGACAGGGAAAAAAGGCGCTCACTATGGCTACACCTTC. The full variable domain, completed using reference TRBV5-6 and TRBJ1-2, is DAGVTQSPTHLIKTRGQQVTLRCSPKSGHDTVSWYQQALGQGPQFIFQYYEEEERQRGNFPDRFSGHQFPNYSSELNVNALLLGDSALYLCASSPTGKKGAHYGYTFGSGTRLTVV.

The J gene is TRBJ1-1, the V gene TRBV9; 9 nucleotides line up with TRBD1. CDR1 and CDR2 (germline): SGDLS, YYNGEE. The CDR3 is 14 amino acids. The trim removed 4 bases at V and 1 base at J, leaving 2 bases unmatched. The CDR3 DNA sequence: TGTGCCAGCAGCCCGACAGGGGGGAACACTGAAGCTTTCTTT. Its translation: CASSPTGGNTEAFF.

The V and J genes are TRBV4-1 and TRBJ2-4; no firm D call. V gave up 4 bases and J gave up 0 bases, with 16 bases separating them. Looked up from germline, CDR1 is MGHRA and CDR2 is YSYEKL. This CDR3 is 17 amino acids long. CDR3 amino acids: CASSLRTGGSAKNIQYF. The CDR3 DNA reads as TGCGCCAGCAGCCTTCGGACCGGTGGGTCAGCCAAAAACATTCAGTACTTC.

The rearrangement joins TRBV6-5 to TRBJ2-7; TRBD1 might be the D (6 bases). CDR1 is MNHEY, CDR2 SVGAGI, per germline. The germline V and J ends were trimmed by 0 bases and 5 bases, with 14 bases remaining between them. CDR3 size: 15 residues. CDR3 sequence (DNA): TGTGCCAGCAGTTACTCCACAGGGTTTAACAACGAGCAGTACTTC. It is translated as CASSYSTGFNNEQYF.

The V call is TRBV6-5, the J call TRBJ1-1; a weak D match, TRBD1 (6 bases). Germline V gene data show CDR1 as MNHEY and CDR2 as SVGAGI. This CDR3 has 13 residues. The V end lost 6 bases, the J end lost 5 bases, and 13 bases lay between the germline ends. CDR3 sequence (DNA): TGTGCCAGCAGAACGACAGGAGGGACTGAAGCTTTCTTT. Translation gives CASRTTGGTEAFF.

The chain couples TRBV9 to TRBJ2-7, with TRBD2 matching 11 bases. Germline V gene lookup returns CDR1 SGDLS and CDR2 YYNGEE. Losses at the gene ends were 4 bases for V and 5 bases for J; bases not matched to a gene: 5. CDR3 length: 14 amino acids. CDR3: CASSPSGGINEQYF. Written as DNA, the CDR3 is TGTGCCAGCAGCCCTAGCGGGGGGATCAACGAGCAGTACTTC. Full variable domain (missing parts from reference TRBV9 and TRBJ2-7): DSGVTQTPKHLITATGQRVTLRCSPRSGDLSVYWYQQSLDQGLQFLIQYYNGEERAKGNILERFSAQQFPDLHSELNLSSLELGDSALYFCASSPSGGINEQYFGPGTRLTVT.